The rows below give T cell receptor beta chains drawn from one sample of a study of T cells in localized non-small cell lung cancer. The method was immunoSEQ multiplex PCR; TCRdb's version includes in-frame clones alone and lacks a portion of them. The sample records about 70,000 clones, less than 85% being singletons. This sample comprised peripheral blood, obtained before any cancer treatment. Receptors were obtained from a female donor older than 55 with stage I lung adenocarcinoma. Both conserved end residues are part of each CDR3. The order of the fields is D gene, clone size, V gene, J gene, CDR3 DNA, CDR3 protein. The D gene is left open where the match is weak. Part of the rows lack a size; the others show once, few, many or a class for expanded clones.

-	-	TRBV5-1	TRBJ2-3	TGCGCCAGCAGGACGGGACTCCGGAGGTCTAGCACAGATACGCAGTATTTT	CASRTGLRRSSTDTQYF
-	-	TRBV6-4	TRBJ2-4	TGTGCCAGCAGTGACACAGACAGTGACATTCAGTACTTC	CASSDTDSDIQYF
TRBD2	-	TRBV4-1	TRBJ2-7	TGCGCCAGCAGCCAAGATCCAAGCGGGGGCACCTACGAGCAGTACTTC	CASSQDPSGGTYEQYF
-	-	TRBV2	TRBJ2-1	TGTGCCACCAAAGGGATGGTTACCCCCGGACATGAGCAGTTCTTC	CATKGMVTPGHEQFF
-	-	TRBV5-1	TRBJ1-1	TGCGCCAGCAGACCTTCCCAGATGAACACTGAAGCTTTCTTT	CASRPSQMNTEAFF
-	few	TRBV6-6	TRBJ2-7	TGTGCCAGCAGTTCCAACCCCTACGAGCAGTACTTC	CASSSNPYEQYF
-	-	TRBV10-3	TRBJ2-7	TGTGCCACCTCACCCCGAGAACTATACGAGCAGTACTTC	CATSPRELYEQYF
-	-	TRBV10-3	TRBJ2-4	TGTGCCATCAGTGAGAGGGGCGACACCTTCTCCATTCAGTACTTC	CAISERGDTFSIQYF
-	-	TRBV7-8	TRBJ1-6	TGTGCCAGCAGCCTAGACAAATGGTATTCACCCCTCCACTTT	CASSLDKWYSPLHF
-	-	TRBV6-1	TRBJ2-7	TGTGCCAGCAGACCAGGGGGGGTCTCCTACGAGCAGTACTTC	CASRPGGVSYEQYF
TRBD1	-	TRBV7-3	TRBJ1-6	TGTGCCAGCACGACCGACAGGGATTCTTCACCCCTCCACTTT	CASTTDRDSSPLHF
TRBD2	-	TRBV5-4	TRBJ2-1	TGTGCCAGCAGCCCCGGACTAGCGGGGGTCGGGGATGAGCAGTTCTTC	CASSPGLAGVGDEQFF
TRBD1	once	TRBV25-1	TRBJ2-7	TGTGCCAGCAGTGAATTTTTCCAGGGGACAGGGCGCTACGAGCAGTACTTC	CASSEFFQGTGRYEQYF
-	few	TRBV4-2	TRBJ1-1	TGTGCCAGCAGCCAAGTCAGACTCCTCCAACGGTACAACACTGAAGCTTTCTTT	CASSQVRLLQRYNTEAFF
-	-	TRBV2	TRBJ1-1	TGTGCCAGCAGTGAGGTTACTGAAGCTTTCTTT	CASSEVTEAFF
TRBD1	-	TRBV7-2	TRBJ1-4	TGTGCCAGCAGCTTAGCCACAGGGGCGGGTGAAAAACTGTTTTTT	CASSLATGAGEKLFF
-	-	TRBV9	TRBJ2-1	TGTGCCAGCTCCCGATACGAGGGGGGTTCGGAATATGAGCAGTTCTTC	CASSRYEGGSEYEQFF
-	-	TRBV7-3	TRBJ2-7	TGTGCCAGCAGACCCGGGGTAAGGTCCTACGAGCAGTACTTC	CASRPGVRSYEQYF
TRBD1	-	TRBV7-8	TRBJ1-1	TGTGCCAGCAGCTTAGACGGTTTGAGACAGGGGCGGAATGAAGCTTTCTTT	CASSLDGLRQGRNEAFF
-	-	TRBV2	TRBJ1-5	TGTGCCAGCAGTGAAGCACAGGGCAATCAGCCCCAGCATTTT	CASSEAQGNQPQHF
-	-	TRBV5-5	TRBJ2-3	TGTGCCAGCAGCTCCGGGGTAGATACGCAGTATTTT	CASSSGVDTQYF
-	-	TRBV2	TRBJ1-1	TGTGCCAGCTTCCTGTCCCCAAACGGTGGGAACACTGAAGCTTTCTTT	CASFLSPNGGNTEAFF
-	-	TRBV6-1	TRBJ2-7	TGTGCCAGCAGTGGATATTTGGTGGGGAACTACGAGCAGTACTTC	CASSGYLVGNYEQYF
TRBD1	-	TRBV27	TRBJ2-1	TGTGCCAGCAGGTCCGGGACAGGCCTCATCGAGCAGTTCTTC	CASRSGTGLIEQFF
TRBD2	-	TRBV19	TRBJ2-7	TGTGCCAGTAGTATCAGGGCTAGCGGGAGCAACGAGCAGTACTTC	CASSIRASGSNEQYF
-	-	TRBV7-8	TRBJ1-1	TGTGCCAGCAGCTTGGCCGGGAGTATGAACACTGAAGCTTTCTTT	CASSLAGSMNTEAFF
-	-	TRBV6-6	TRBJ1-2	TGTGCCAGCAGTTCAATTGCCTTAGGGAGAGAAAGTGGCTACACCTTC	CASSSIALGRESGYTF
-	-	TRBV21-1	TRBJ2-5	TGTGCCAGCAGCAAAGAAAGTGAGAGGGGGCATCAAGAGACCCAGTACTTC	CASSKESERGHQETQYF
-	-	TRBV4-2	TRBJ2-1	TGTGCCAGCAGCCAAGATAAGAGGAACAATGAGCAGTTCTTC	CASSQDKRNNEQFF
TRBD2	-	TRBV7-2	TRBJ2-2	TGTGCCAGCAGCGACGGCTCGTTGGCGGGAGACACCGGGGAGCTGTTTTTT	CASSDGSLAGDTGELFF
-	-	TRBV7-2	TRBJ2-2	TGTGCCAGCAGCTTAGGGGTCTTCTTCGCCGGGGAGCTGTTTTTT	CASSLGVFFAGELFF
-	few	TRBV4-2	TRBJ1-2	TGTGCCAGCAGCCAAGAGGCGATAACCTACCACTACACCTTC	CASSQEAITYHYTF
-	-	TRBV29-1	TRBJ1-5	TGCAGCGCGAAGGTTGATAGCAATCAGCCCCAGCATTTT	CSAKVDSNQPQHF
TRBD2	-	TRBV5-4	TRBJ2-1	TGTGCCAGCAGCACCGAATTAGCGGGAGGGAGAGAGCAGTTCTTC	CASSTELAGGREQFF
TRBD1	-	TRBV2	TRBJ2-5	TGTGCCAGCAGTGCTTCAACGACAGGGGGTTCCGAGACCCAGTACTTC	CASSASTTGGSETQYF
-	few	TRBV19	TRBJ1-1	TGTGCCAGTAAAGAGCAGAACACTGAAGCTTTCTTT	CASKEQNTEAFF
TRBD1	-	TRBV6-5	TRBJ1-3	TGTGCCAGCAGTTACTCGGGACAGGGAAGGCCCAACACCATATATTTT	CASSYSGQGRPNTIYF
-	-	TRBV11-2	TRBJ2-5	TGTGCCAGCAGCAGTATGACAGGCGACCAAGAGACCCAGTACTTC	CASSSMTGDQETQYF
-	-	TRBV19	TRBJ1-2	TGTGCCAGTAGCTGGGTCAGCCAAGCTAACTATGGCTACACCTTC	CASSWVSQANYGYTF
-	-	TRBV19	TRBJ2-5	TGTGCCAGTAGTATAAATCAGGGACAGACCCAGTACTTC	CASSINQGQTQYF
TRBD1	-	TRBV11-2	TRBJ1-1	TGTGCCAGCAGCTTAGGCGGGACAGGGCGCACTGAAGCTTTCTTT	CASSLGGTGRTEAFF
TRBD1	once	TRBV6-5	TRBJ1-3	TGTGCCAGCAGTCTAGACAGGGGTTCGAGAAACACCATATATTTT	CASSLDRGSRNTIYF
-	-	TRBV28	TRBJ1-2	TGTGCCAGCAGTCACGGGTCCGTAAAGTATGGCTACACCTTC	CASSHGSVKYGYTF
-	-	TRBV11-3	TRBJ1-2	TGTGCCAGCAGCGAGGGGGGGACCGACTATAGCTATGGCTACACCTTC	CASSEGGTDYSYGYTF
TRBD2	-	TRBV19	TRBJ2-3	TGTGCCAGTAGTGGACGTAGCGGGAGTGGCACAGATACGCAGTATTTT	CASSGRSGSGTDTQYF
-	-	TRBV20-1	TRBJ2-7	TGCAGTGCTAGTAGCGGCTACGAGCAGTACTTC	CSASSGYEQYF
-	-	TRBV6-5	TRBJ1-1	TGTGCCAGCAGACCTTCCGGGACGGGCACTGAAGCTTTCTTT	CASRPSGTGTEAFF
-	once	TRBV6-7	TRBJ1-5	TGTGCCAGCAGTTACCGACGGGGGGCCGGCAATCAGCCCCAGCATTTT	CASSYRRGAGNQPQHF
-	-	TRBV19	TRBJ1-5	TGTGCCAGTAATCTTCAGGGTGGGAGCAATCAGCCCCAGCATTTT	CASNLQGGSNQPQHF
-	-	TRBV4-3	TRBJ1-4	TGCGCCAGCAGCCATCTCCGGGACACAGTTGAAAAACTGTTTTTT	CASSHLRDTVEKLFF
-	-	TRBV6-6	TRBJ1-3	TGTGCCAGCGGACGGGGGCCTGGAAACACCATATATTTT	CASGRGPGNTIYF
TRBD1	-	TRBV28	TRBJ1-5	TGTGCCAGCAGGACCTGGGACAGGGAGTCTCAGCCCCAGCATTTT	CASRTWDRESQPQHF
-	once	TRBV27	TRBJ1-1	TGTGCCAGCAGTTTAGAGGGCGGAACTGAAGCTTTCTTT	CASSLEGGTEAFF
-	once	TRBV6-6	TRBJ1-5	TGTGCCAGCAACCCCGGAATTGGTCAGCCCCAGCATTTT	CASNPGIGQPQHF
-	once	TRBV7-2	TRBJ2-6	TGTGCCACTAGGCCGGGCTCCGGGGCCAACGTCCTGACTTTC	CATRPGSGANVLTF